This T cell receptor beta chain is from a study of T cell clonotyping in hematopoietic cell transplantation. Sequencing used immunoSEQ multiplex PCR; TCRdb keeps in-frame clones, though not all of them. The sample consists of about 13,000 clones, 80% to 95% of them appearing once. As for this clone: Its antigen is unknown.

Regarding the study as a whole: After transplant, recipient diversity fell while pathologically expanded clonotypes grew through day 180.

The specimen was peripheral blood mononuclear cells. The source is a man aged 30-40 years in good health. Some clones in this sample may be carry-over from other donors' samples.

CDR3 region: CASSLAPLAGGEDTQYF. The CDR3 coding sequence is TGTGCCAGCAGCTTAGCCCCCCTAGCGGGAGGCGAAGATACGCAGTATTTT. The V call is TRBV7-2, the J call TRBJ2-3; 11 bases agree with TRBD2. The CDR3 contains 17 residues. V trimming: 0 bases; J trimming: 5 bases; junction bases outside the gene matches: 7. Germline lookup yields CDR1 SGHTA and CDR2 FQGNSA.